There are many counts of the clone carrying this T cell receptor (beta chain). Its matching antigen is unknown. Losses at the gene ends were 4 bases for V and 3 bases for J; bases not matched to a gene: 6. Germline loops: CDR1 MNHNY, CDR2 SVGAGI (reference sequence). The CDR3 has 15 amino acids. The entry originates in a study of early T cells in non-severe SARS-CoV-2 infection. Study information: Sequencing used unsorted whole-blood bulk RNA, so chains lack pairing. Study observations and caveats: Anti-spike CD8 responses were favored in VDJdb matching, and private and CD4 specificities were missed.

Unique molecular identifier tags were affixed to discrete cDNA molecules. TCRdb reprocessed the 5' RACE reads with MiXCR, giving one entry per CDR3 protein. This table has approximately 21,000 distinct CDR3 sequences, 5% to 5.5% appearing once. The sample consisted of whole blood. This TCR was recovered from an adult who was a healthcare worker with PCR-confirmed SARS-CoV-2 infection or an uninfected control (not recorded which). This sequence joins TRBV6-6 and TRBJ2-7; 10 nucleotides align to TRBD1. CDR3 nucleotide sequence: TGTGCCAGCAGTTCAAGGGGACAGGGGAACTACGAGCAGTACTTC. As protein: CASSSRGQGNYEQYF.